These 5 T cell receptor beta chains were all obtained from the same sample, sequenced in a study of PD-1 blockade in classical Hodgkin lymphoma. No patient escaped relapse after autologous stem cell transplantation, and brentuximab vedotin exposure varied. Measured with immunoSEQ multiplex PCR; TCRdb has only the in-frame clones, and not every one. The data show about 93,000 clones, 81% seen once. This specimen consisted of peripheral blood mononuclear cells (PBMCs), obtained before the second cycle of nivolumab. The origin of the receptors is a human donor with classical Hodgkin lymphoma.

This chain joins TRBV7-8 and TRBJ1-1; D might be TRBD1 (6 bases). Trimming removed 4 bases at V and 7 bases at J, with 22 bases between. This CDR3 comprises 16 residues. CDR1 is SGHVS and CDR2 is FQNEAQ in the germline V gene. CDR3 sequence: CASSSTRQARWVEAFF. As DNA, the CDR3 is TGTGCCAGCAGCTCCACACGACAGGCCCGGTGGGTTGAAGCTTTCTTT.

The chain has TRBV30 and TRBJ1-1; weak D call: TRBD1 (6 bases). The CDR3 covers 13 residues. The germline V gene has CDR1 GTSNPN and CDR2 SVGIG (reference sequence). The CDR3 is CARRGGGNTEAFF. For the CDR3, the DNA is TGTGCTAGACGGGGGGGCGGGAACACTGAAGCTTTCTTT.

CDR3 residues: CASSLSLTGRWNEKLFF. The CDR3 DNA reads as TGTGCCAGCAGCTTATCCCTCACAGGGAGGTGGAATGAAAAACTGTTTTTT. This chain joins TRBV11-2 and TRBJ1-4, with D perhaps matching TRBD1 (6 bases). This CDR3 spans 17 amino acids. Trimming removed 2 bases from V and 5 bases from J, with 18 bases in between. Per germline, CDR1 SGHAT and CDR2 FQNNGV.

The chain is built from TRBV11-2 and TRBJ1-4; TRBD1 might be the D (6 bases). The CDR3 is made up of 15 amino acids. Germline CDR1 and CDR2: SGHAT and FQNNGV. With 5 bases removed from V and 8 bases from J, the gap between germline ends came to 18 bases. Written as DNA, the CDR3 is TGTGCCAGCAGCGGAGGGACAATCGGTTTGGAAAAACTGTTTTTT. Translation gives CASSGGTIGLEKLFF. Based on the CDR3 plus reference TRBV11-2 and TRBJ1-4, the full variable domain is EAGVAQSPRYKIIEKRQSVAFWCNPISGHATLYWYQQILGQGPKLLIQFQNNGVVDDSQLPKDRFSAERLKGVDSTLKIQPAKLEDSAVYLCASSGGTIGLEKLFFGSGTQLSVL.

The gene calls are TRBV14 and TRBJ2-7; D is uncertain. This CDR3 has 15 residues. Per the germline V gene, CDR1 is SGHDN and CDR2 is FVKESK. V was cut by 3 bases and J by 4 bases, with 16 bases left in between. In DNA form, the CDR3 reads TGTGCCAGCAGCCAGCGGTTAGCCCCCCTTTACGAGCAGTACTTC. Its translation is CASSQRLAPLYEQYF.